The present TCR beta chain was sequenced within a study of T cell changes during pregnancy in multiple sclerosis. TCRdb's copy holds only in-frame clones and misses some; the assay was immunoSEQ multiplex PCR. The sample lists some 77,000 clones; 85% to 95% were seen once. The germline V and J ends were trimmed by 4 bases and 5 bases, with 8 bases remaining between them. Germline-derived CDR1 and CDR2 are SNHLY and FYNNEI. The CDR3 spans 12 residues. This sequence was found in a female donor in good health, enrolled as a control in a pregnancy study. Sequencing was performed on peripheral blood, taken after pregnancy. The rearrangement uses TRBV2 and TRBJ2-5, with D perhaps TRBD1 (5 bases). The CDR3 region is CASSAAGETQYF. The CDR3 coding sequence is TGTGCCAGCAGTGCGGCAGGGGAGACCCAGTACTTC.